This T cell receptor beta chain emerged from a study of identical twins. From germline, CDR1 is MNHEY and CDR2 SMNVEV (reference sequence). The V and J ends lost 5 bases and 2 bases, in that order; junction bases with no gene match: 6. This CDR3 is built from 14 residues. TCRdb called the 5' RACE reads again in MiXCR, with one record for every CDR3 protein. This sample has some 730,000 distinct CDR3 sequences, with around a sixth found just once. This same sample was also taken into another study, of T cells expressing NK-cell markers. That publication notes: In the group of eight sequenced donors, seven were HCMV-seropositive and one was seronegative.

Sequencing used PBMCs. This rearrangement joins TRBV27 to TRBJ2-7; 7 nucleotides align to TRBD1. This clonotype originated in a woman aged 18-30 years in good health. This CDR3 reads CASSMGQRTYEQYF. The DNA for the CDR3 is TGTGCCAGCAGTATGGGACAGCGAACCTACGAGCAGTACTTC.